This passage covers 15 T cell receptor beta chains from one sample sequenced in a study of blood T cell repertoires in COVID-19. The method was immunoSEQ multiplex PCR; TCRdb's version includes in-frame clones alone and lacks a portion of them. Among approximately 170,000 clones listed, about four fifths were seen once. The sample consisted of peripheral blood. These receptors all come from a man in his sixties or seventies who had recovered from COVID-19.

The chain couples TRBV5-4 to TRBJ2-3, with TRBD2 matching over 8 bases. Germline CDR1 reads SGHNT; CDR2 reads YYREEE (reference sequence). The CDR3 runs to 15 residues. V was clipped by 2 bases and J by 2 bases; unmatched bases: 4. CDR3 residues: CASSFGTSHTDTQYF. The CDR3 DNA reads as TGTGCCAGCAGCTTCGGGACTAGTCACACAGATACGCAGTATTTT.

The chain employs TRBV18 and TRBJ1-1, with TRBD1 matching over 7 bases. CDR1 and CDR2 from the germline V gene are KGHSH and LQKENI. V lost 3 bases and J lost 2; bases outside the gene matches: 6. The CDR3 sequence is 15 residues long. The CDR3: CASSPQGEANTEAFF. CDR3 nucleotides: TGTGCCAGCTCACCCCAGGGGGAAGCAAACACTGAAGCTTTCTTT.

The chain's CDR3 is CASSLDGVGEDEKLFF. For the CDR3, the DNA is TGTGCCAGCAGCTTAGATGGTGTGGGAGAGGATGAAAAACTGTTTTTT. The chain has TRBV7-9 and TRBJ1-4; D unclear. There are 16 residues in the CDR3. CDR1 is SEHNR, CDR2 FQNEAQ, per germline (reference sequence). V lost 1 base and J lost 6, with 15 bases in between.

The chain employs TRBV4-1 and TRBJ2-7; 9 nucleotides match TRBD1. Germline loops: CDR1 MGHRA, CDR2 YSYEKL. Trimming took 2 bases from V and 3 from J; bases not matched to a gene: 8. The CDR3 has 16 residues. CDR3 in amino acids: CASSQSITGGFYEQYF. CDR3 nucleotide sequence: TGCGCCAGCAGCCAATCCATAACAGGGGGCTTCTACGAGCAGTACTTC.

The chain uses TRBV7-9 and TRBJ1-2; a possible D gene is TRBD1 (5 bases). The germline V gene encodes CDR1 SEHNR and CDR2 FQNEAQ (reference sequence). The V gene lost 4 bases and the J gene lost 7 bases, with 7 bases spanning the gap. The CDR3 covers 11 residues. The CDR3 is CASSSGPGYTF. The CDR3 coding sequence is TGTGCCAGCAGCTCAGGGCCTGGCTACACCTTC.

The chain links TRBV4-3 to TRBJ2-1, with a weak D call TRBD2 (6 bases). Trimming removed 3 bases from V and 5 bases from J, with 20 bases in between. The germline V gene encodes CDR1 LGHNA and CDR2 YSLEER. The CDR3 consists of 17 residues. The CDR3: CASSQEMGGTRDNEQFF. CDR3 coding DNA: TGCGCCAGCAGCCAGGAGATGGGGGGAACTAGGGACAATGAGCAGTTCTTC.

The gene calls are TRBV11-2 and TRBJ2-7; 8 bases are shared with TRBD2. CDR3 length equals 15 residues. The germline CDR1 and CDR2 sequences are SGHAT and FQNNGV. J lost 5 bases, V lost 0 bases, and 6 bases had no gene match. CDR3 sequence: CASSLDSGGRHEQYF. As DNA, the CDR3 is TGTGCCAGCAGCTTAGATTCGGGAGGGAGGCACGAGCAGTACTTC. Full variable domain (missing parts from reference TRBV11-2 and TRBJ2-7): EAGVAQSPRYKIIEKRQSVAFWCNPISGHATLYWYQQILGQGPKLLIQFQNNGVVDDSQLPKDRFSAERLKGVDSTLKIQPAKLEDSAVYLCASSLDSGGRHEQYFGPGTRLTVT.

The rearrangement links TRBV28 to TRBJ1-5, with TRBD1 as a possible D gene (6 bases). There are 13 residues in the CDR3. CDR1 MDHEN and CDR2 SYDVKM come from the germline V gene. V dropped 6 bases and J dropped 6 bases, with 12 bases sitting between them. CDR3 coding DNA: TGTGCCAGCAGCCTAGGGGGTAGTCAGCCCCAGCATTTT. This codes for CASSLGGSQPQHF.

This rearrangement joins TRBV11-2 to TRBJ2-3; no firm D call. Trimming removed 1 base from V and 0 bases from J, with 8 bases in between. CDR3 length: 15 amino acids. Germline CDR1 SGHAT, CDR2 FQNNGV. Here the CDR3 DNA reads TGTGCCAGCAGCTTAGCAGGTTCTAGCACAGATACGCAGTATTTT. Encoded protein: CASSLAGSSTDTQYF.

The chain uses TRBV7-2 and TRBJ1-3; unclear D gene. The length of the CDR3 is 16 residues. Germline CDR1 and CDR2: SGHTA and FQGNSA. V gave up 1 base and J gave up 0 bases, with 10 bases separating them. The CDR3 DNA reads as TGTGCCAGCAGCTTAGGTCCGGTACTCTCTGGAAACACCATATATTTT. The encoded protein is CASSLGPVLSGNTIYF.

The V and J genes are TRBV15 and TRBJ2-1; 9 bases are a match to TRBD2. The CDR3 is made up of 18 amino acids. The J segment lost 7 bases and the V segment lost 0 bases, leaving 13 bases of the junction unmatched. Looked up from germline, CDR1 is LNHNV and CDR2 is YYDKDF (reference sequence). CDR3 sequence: CATSRDLAGGPRSNEQFF. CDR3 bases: TGTGCCACCAGCAGAGATCTGGCGGGAGGGCCTCGTTCAAATGAGCAGTTCTTC.

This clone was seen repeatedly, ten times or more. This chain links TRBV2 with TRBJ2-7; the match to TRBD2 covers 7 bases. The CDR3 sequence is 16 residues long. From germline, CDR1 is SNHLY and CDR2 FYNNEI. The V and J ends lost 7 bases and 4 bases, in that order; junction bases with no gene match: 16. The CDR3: CASTTTGLVGSYEQYF. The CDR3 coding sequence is TGTGCCAGCACCACAACCGGACTAGTCGGGTCTTACGAGCAGTACTTC.

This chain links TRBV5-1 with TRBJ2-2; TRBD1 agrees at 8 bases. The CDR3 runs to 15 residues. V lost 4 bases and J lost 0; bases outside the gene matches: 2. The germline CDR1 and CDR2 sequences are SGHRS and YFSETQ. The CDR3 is CASSKDRANTGELFF. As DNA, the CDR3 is TGCGCCAGCAGCAAGGACAGGGCGAACACCGGGGAGCTGTTTTTT.

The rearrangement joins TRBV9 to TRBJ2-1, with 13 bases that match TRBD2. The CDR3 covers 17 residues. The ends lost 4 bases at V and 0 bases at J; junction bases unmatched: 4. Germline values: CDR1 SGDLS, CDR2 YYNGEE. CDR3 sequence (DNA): TGTGCCAGCAGCCTAAGGACTAGCGGGAGCTCCTACAATGAGCAGTTCTTC. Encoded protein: CASSLRTSGSSYNEQFF.

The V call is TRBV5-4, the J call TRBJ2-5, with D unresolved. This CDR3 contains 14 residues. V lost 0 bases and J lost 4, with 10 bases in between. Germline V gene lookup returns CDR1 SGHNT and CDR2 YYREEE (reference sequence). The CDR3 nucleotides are TGTGCCAGCAGCTTGGCGGGTTCCGCAGAGACCCAGTACTTC. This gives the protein CASSLAGSAETQYF.